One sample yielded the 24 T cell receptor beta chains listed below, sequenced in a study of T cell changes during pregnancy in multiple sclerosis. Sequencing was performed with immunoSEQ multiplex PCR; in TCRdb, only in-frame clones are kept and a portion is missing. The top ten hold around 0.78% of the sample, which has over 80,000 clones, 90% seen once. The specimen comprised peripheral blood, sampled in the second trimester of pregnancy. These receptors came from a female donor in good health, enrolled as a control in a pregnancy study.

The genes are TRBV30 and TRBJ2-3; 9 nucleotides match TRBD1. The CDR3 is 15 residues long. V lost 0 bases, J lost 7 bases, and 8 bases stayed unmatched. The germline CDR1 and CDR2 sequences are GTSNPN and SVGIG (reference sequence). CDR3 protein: CAWSVQGALSNTQYF. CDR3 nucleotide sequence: TGTGCCTGGAGTGTACAGGGGGCGCTCTCAAATACGCAGTATTTT.

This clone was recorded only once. The CDR3 nucleotides read TGTGCCAGCAGCGTGGCTAGCGGGAACGGGGTAGAAGAGCAGTTCTTC. It is translated as CASSVASGNGVEEQFF. V and J are TRBV9 and TRBJ2-1; 9 nucleotides align to TRBD2. Germline trimming cut 2 bases from V and 10 bases from J; bases unmatched to any gene: 13. CDR3 length: 16 residues. CDR1 is SGDLS and CDR2 is YYNGEE in the germline V gene.

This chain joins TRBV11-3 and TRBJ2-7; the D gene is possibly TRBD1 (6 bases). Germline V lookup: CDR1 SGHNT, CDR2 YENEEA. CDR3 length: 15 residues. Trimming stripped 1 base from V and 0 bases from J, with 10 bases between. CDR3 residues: CASSLGSDSSYEQYF. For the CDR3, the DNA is TGTGCCAGCAGCTTAGGGTCGGACAGCTCCTACGAGCAGTACTTC.

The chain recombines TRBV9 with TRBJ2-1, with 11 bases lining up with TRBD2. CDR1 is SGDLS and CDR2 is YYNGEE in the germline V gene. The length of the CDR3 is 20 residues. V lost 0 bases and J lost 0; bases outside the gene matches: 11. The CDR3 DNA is TGTGCCAGCAGCGTAGCGGGTCGACTAGCGGGGACTAGCTCCTACAATGAGCAGTTCTTC. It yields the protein CASSVAGRLAGTSSYNEQFF.

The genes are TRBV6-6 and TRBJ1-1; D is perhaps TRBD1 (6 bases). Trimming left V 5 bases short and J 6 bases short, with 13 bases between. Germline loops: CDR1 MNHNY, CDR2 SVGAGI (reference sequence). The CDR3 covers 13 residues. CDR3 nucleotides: TGTGCCAGCAGTCCCGACAGGTATGCTGAAGCTTTCTTT. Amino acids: CASSPDRYAEAFF.

CDR3 sequence reads: CASSQGNSGKIEQYF. The CDR3, as DNA: TGCGCCAGCAGCCAAGGAAATAGCGGGAAGATCGAGCAGTACTTC. The chain links TRBV4-1 to TRBJ2-7; TRBD2 aligns across 8 bases. CDR3 length: 15 residues. V shed 1 base, J shed 6 bases, and the junction held 8 bases outside the gene matches. Per the germline V gene, CDR1 is MGHRA and CDR2 is YSYEKL.

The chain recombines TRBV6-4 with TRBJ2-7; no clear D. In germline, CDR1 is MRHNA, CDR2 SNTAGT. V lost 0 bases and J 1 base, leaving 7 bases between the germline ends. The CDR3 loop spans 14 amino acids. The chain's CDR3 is CASSDSAGSYEQYF. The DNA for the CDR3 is TGTGCCAGCAGTGACTCCGCCGGTTCCTACGAGCAGTACTTC.

The CDR3 reads CASSEPGQTMNTEAFF. As DNA, the CDR3 is TGTGCCAGCAGTGAACCGGGACAGACTATGAACACTGAAGCTTTCTTT. The chain is built from TRBV6-1 and TRBJ1-1, with 7 positions matching TRBD1. Germline V gene lookup returns CDR1 MNHNS and CDR2 SASEGT. CDR3 length: 16 residues. The trim removed 2 bases at V and 0 bases at J, leaving 6 bases unmatched.

In nucleotides, the CDR3 is TGCGCCAGCAGCTTGGAGACAGACACAGATACGCAGTATTTT. It encodes CASSLETDTDTQYF. The rearrangement uses TRBV5-1 and TRBJ2-3, with D maybe TRBD1 (5 bases). This CDR3 is built from 14 residues. Trimming removed 0 bases from V and 2 bases from J, with 7 bases in between. CDR1 is SGHRS, CDR2 YFSETQ, per germline.

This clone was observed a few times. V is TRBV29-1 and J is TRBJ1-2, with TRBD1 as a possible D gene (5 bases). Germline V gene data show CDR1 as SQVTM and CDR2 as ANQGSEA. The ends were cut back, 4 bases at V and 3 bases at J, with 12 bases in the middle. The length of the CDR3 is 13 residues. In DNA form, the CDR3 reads TGCAGCGTTGTCGGGGGAGGAGACTATGGCTACACCTTC. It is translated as CSVVGGGDYGYTF. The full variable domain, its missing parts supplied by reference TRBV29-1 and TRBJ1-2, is SAVISQKPSRDICQRGTSLTIQCQVDSQVTMMFWYRQQPGQSLTLIATANQGSEATYESGFVIDKFPISRPNLTFSTLTVSNMSPEDSSIYLCSVVGGGDYGYTFGSGTRLTVV.

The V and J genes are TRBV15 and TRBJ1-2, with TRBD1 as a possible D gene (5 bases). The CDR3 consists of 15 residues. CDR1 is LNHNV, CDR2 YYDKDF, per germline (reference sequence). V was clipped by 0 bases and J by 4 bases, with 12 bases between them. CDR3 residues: CATSRERQTSYGYTF. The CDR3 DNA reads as TGTGCCACCAGCAGAGAAAGACAGACATCCTATGGCTACACCTTC.

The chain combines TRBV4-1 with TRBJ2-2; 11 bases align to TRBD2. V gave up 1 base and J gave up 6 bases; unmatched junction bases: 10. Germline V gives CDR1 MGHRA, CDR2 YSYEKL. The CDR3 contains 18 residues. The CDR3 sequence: CASSQGSFSGGAAGELFF. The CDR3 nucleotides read TGCGCCAGCAGCCAAGGGTCTTTTAGCGGGGGGGCGGCCGGGGAGCTGTTTTTT.

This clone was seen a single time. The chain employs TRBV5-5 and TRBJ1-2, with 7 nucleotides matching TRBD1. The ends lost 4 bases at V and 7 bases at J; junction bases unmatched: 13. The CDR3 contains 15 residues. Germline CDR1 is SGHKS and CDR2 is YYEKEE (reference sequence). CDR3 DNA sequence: TGTGCCAGCAGCATAGGGGACAGTAAAGACGGTGGCTACACCTTC. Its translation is CASSIGDSKDGGYTF.

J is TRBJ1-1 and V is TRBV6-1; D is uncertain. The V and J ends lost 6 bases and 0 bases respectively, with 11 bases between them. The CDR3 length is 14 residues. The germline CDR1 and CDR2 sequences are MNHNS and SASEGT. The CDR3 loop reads CASRSRYLNTEAFF. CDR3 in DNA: TGTGCCAGCAGAAGCAGGTATTTGAACACTGAAGCTTTCTTT.

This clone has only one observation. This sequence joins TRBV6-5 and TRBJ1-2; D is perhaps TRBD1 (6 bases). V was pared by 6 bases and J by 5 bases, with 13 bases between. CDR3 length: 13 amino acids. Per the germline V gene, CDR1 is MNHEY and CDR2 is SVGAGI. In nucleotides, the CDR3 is TGTGCCAGCAGGGAAGGGGGTACATATGGCTACACCTTC. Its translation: CASREGGTYGYTF.

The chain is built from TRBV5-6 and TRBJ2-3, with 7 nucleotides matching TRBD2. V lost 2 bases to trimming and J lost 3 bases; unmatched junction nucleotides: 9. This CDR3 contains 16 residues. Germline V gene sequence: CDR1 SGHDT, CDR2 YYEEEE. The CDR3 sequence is CASSFGSGMLTDTQYF. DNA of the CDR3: TGTGCCAGCAGCTTCGGGAGCGGGATGTTGACAGATACGCAGTATTTT.

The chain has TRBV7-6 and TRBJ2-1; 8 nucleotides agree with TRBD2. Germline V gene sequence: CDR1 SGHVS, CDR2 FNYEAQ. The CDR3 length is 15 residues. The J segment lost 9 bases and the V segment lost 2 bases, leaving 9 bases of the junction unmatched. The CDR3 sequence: CASSLSGLELTEQFF. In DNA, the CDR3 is TGTGCCAGCAGCTTATCGGGACTAGAGTTAACTGAGCAGTTCTTC.

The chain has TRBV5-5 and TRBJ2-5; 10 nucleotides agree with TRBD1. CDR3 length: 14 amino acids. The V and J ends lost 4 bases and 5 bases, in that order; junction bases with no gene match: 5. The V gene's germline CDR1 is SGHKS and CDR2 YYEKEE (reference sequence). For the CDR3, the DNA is TGTGCCAGCAGCGGGACAGGGGCAACGGAGACCCAGTACTTC. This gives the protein CASSGTGATETQYF.

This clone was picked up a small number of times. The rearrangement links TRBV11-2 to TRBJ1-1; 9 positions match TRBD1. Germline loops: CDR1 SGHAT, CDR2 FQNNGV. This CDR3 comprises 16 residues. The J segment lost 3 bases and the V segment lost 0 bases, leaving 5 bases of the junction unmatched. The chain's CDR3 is CASSLDGDRVDTEAFF. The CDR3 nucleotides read TGTGCCAGCAGCTTAGATGGGGACAGGGTGGACACTGAAGCTTTCTTT.

DNA for the CDR3: TGTGCCAGTAGTACCTCTAACGAGCAGTACTTC. Residues: CASSTSNEQYF. This chain uses TRBV19 with TRBJ2-7; no definite D call. The CDR3 is 11 residues long. V gave up 4 bases and J gave up 5 bases, with 6 bases separating them. Germline CDR1 and CDR2: LNHDA and SQIVND (reference sequence).

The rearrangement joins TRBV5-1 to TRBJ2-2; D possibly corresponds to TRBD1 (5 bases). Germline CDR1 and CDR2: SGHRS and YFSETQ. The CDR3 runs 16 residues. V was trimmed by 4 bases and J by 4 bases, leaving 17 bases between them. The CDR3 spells CASSDKTAVGTGELFF. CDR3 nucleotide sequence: TGCGCCAGCAGCGATAAGACAGCCGTTGGCACCGGGGAGCTGTTTTTT.

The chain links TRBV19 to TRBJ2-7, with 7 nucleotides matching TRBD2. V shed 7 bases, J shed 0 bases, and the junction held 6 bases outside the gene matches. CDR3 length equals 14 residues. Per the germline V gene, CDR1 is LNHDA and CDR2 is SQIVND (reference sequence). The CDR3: CASKVTSTSYEQYF. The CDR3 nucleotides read TGTGCCAGTAAGGTGACTAGCACCTCCTACGAGCAGTACTTC. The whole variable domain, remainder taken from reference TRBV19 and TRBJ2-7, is DGGITQSPKYLFRKEGQNVTLSCEQNLNHDAMYWYRQDPGQGLRLIYYSQIVNDFQKGDIAEGYSVSREKKESFPLTVTSAQKNPTAFYLCASKVTSTSYEQYFGPGTRLTVT.

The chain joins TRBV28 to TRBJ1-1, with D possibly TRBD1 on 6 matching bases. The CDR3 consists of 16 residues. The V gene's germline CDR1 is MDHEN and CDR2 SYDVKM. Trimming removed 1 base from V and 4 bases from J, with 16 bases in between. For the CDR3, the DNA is TGTGCCAGCAGTTTATTGATCCCAGCCAGGGGCACTGAAGCTTTCTTT. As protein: CASSLLIPARGTEAFF.

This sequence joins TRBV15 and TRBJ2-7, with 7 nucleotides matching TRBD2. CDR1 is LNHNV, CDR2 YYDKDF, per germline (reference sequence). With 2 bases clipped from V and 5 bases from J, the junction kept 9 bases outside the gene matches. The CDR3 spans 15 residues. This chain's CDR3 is CATSRQRDSRNEQYF. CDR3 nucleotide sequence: TGTGCCACCAGCAGACAGCGGGACTCAAGGAACGAGCAGTACTTC.